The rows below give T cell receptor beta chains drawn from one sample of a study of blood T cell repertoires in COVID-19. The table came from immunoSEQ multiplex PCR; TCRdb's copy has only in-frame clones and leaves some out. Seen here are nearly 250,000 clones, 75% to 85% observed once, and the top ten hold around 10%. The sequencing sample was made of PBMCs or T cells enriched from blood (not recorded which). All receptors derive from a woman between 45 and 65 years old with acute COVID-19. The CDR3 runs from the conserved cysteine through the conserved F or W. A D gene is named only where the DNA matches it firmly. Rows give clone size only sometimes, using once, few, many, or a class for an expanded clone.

cdr3_aa: CASSLELKDEQFF
cdr3_nt: TGCGCCAGCAGCCTAGAGCTAAAAGACGAGCAGTTCTTC
clone_size: -
j_call: TRBJ2-1
v_call: TRBV5-1
d_call: -

cdr3_aa: CASSKGQGLTGANVLTF
cdr3_nt: TGTGCCAGCAGCAAGGGACAGGGTCTGACGGGGGCCAACGTCCTGACTTTC
clone_size: -
j_call: TRBJ2-6
v_call: TRBV7-6
d_call: TRBD1

cdr3_aa: CASSYSGQGGQPQHF
cdr3_nt: TGTGCCAGCAGTTACTCGGGACAGGGCGGCCAGCCCCAGCATTTT
clone_size: -
j_call: TRBJ1-5
v_call: TRBV6-2/TRBV6-3
d_call: TRBD1

cdr3_aa: CASSPVQGENGNTIYF
cdr3_nt: TGTGCCAGCTCACCCGTACAGGGGGAGAATGGAAACACCATATATTTT
clone_size: -
j_call: TRBJ1-3
v_call: TRBV18
d_call: TRBD1

cdr3_aa: CASSQATNTGELFF
cdr3_nt: TGTGCCAGCAGCCAAGCCACGAACACCGGGGAGCTGTTTTTT
clone_size: -
j_call: TRBJ2-2
v_call: TRBV4-2
d_call: -

cdr3_aa: CASSSTGTLHDYTF
cdr3_nt: TGTGCCAGCAGCTCCACCGGGACACTTCACGACTACACCTTC
clone_size: -
j_call: TRBJ1-2
v_call: TRBV5-6
d_call: -

cdr3_aa: CASSQGGQDNYGYTF
cdr3_nt: TGCGCCAGCAGTCAAGGGGGACAGGATAACTATGGCTACACCTTC
clone_size: -
j_call: TRBJ1-2
v_call: TRBV23-1
d_call: TRBD1

cdr3_aa: CASSLALDRAYTQYF
cdr3_nt: TGTGCCAGCAGCTTAGCGCTGGACAGGGCGTATACGCAGTATTTT
clone_size: -
j_call: TRBJ2-3
v_call: TRBV7-8
d_call: TRBD1

cdr3_aa: CASSTYGGWQFF
cdr3_nt: TGTGCCAGCAGCACCTACGGGGGGTGGCAGTTCTTC
clone_size: -
j_call: TRBJ2-1
v_call: TRBV7-2
d_call: TRBD2

cdr3_aa: CASSPDGEGTEAFF
cdr3_nt: TGTGCCAGCTCACCAGACGGGGAGGGAACTGAAGCTTTCTTT
clone_size: once
j_call: TRBJ1-1
v_call: TRBV18
d_call: -

cdr3_aa: CASSGGASGAKNIQYF
cdr3_nt: TGCGCCAGCAGCGGGGGGGCTAGCGGCGCCAAAAACATTCAGTACTTC
clone_size: -
j_call: TRBJ2-4
v_call: TRBV5-1
d_call: -

cdr3_aa: CASMGEGGNTEAFF
cdr3_nt: TGTGCCAGTATGGGGGAGGGAGGAAACACTGAAGCTTTCTTT
clone_size: -
j_call: TRBJ1-1
v_call: TRBV19
d_call: -

cdr3_aa: CAWRKQGSGNTIYF
cdr3_nt: TGTGCCTGGAGGAAACAGGGCTCTGGAAACACCATATATTTT
clone_size: few
j_call: TRBJ1-3
v_call: TRBV30
d_call: -

cdr3_aa: CASRETAVGYGYTF
cdr3_nt: TGTGCCAGCAGGGAGACGGCGGTCGGATATGGCTACACCTTC
clone_size: -
j_call: TRBJ1-2
v_call: TRBV6-5
d_call: -

cdr3_aa: CASSLVAGASSYNEQFF
cdr3_nt: TGCGCCAGCAGCCTCGTAGCGGGGGCGAGCTCCTACAATGAGCAGTTCTTC
clone_size: few
j_call: TRBJ2-1
v_call: TRBV4-1
d_call: TRBD2

cdr3_aa: CASRLQGIGTDTQYF
cdr3_nt: TGTGCCAGTAGATTACAGGGTATTGGCACAGATACGCAGTATTTT
clone_size: few
j_call: TRBJ2-3
v_call: TRBV19
d_call: -

cdr3_aa: CAISEAGGLNTIYF
cdr3_nt: TGTGCCATCAGTGAGGCAGGGGGCCTAAACACCATATATTTT
clone_size: -
j_call: TRBJ1-3
v_call: TRBV10-3
d_call: TRBD1

cdr3_aa: CASSWEEGDNSPLHF
cdr3_nt: TGTGCCAGCAGTTGGGAGGAAGGAGATAATTCACCCCTCCACTTT
clone_size: once
j_call: TRBJ1-6
v_call: TRBV6-5
d_call: -

cdr3_aa: CASSRPGLAGGQSTDTQYF
cdr3_nt: TGTGCCAGCAGTCGGCCGGGACTAGCGGGGGGCCAGAGCACAGATACGCAGTATTTT
clone_size: -
j_call: TRBJ2-3
v_call: TRBV3-1/TRBV3-2
d_call: TRBD2

cdr3_aa: CASRLDRWDEQFF
cdr3_nt: TGTGCCAGCAGATTGGACAGGTGGGATGAGCAGTTCTTC
clone_size: -
j_call: TRBJ2-1
v_call: TRBV2
d_call: TRBD1

cdr3_aa: CASSFQIGVNEQFF
cdr3_nt: TGTGCCAGCAGCTTTCAGATCGGAGTCAATGAGCAGTTCTTC
clone_size: once
j_call: TRBJ2-1
v_call: TRBV11-2
d_call: -

cdr3_aa: CASSPIQAGLYNEQFF
cdr3_nt: TGTGCCAGCAGCCCAATTCAGGCGGGGTTGTATAATGAGCAGTTCTTC
clone_size: -
j_call: TRBJ2-1
v_call: TRBV3-1/TRBV3-2
d_call: -

cdr3_aa: CASSRSGSGGYNEQFF
cdr3_nt: TGTGCCAGCAGTCGAAGTGGTAGCGGGGGTTACAATGAGCAGTTCTTC
clone_size: -
j_call: TRBJ2-1
v_call: TRBV7-6
d_call: TRBD2

cdr3_aa: CASSSTGVGQPQHF
cdr3_nt: TGTGCCAGCTCATCAACAGGAGTCGGTCAGCCCCAGCATTTT
clone_size: once
j_call: TRBJ1-5
v_call: TRBV18
d_call: -

cdr3_aa: CASSLLPSGGEQFF
cdr3_nt: TGCGCCAGCAGCTTGTTGCCTAGCGGGGGTGAGCAGTTCTTC
clone_size: -
j_call: TRBJ2-1
v_call: TRBV5-1
d_call: TRBD2

cdr3_aa: CAWSVLWGGDTEAFF
cdr3_nt: TGTGCCTGGAGTGTACTTTGGGGGGGGGACACTGAAGCTTTCTTT
clone_size: -
j_call: TRBJ1-1
v_call: TRBV30
d_call: -

cdr3_aa: CAWSLGQVINYGYTF
cdr3_nt: TGTGCCTGGAGTCTGGGACAGGTGATAAACTATGGCTACACCTTC
clone_size: once
j_call: TRBJ1-2
v_call: TRBV30
d_call: TRBD1

cdr3_aa: CASSYPRTGLNYEQYF
cdr3_nt: TGTGCCAGCAGTTACCCTCGGACAGGCCTCAACTACGAGCAGTACTTC
clone_size: once
j_call: TRBJ2-7
v_call: TRBV6-2/TRBV6-3
d_call: TRBD1

cdr3_aa: CASSLETDSEAFF
cdr3_nt: TGTGCCAGCAGCTTGGAGACAGATTCGGAAGCTTTCTTT
clone_size: -
j_call: TRBJ1-1
v_call: TRBV7-9
d_call: -

cdr3_aa: CASSFSARSPLHF
cdr3_nt: TGTGCCAGCAGCTTCTCTGCGCGGTCACCCCTCCACTTT
clone_size: -
j_call: TRBJ1-6
v_call: TRBV11-2
d_call: -

cdr3_aa: CASSYVAGGRETQYF
cdr3_nt: TGTGCCAGCAGTTATGTTGCGGGGGGGCGGGAGACCCAGTACTTC
clone_size: -
j_call: TRBJ2-5
v_call: TRBV6-6
d_call: TRBD2

cdr3_aa: CASSLRGQGVFGETQYF
cdr3_nt: TGTGCCAGCAGCTTACGGGGACAGGGGGTGTTCGGAGAGACCCAGTACTTC
clone_size: few
j_call: TRBJ2-5
v_call: TRBV7-3
d_call: TRBD1

cdr3_aa: CASRGSDRAWGYTF
cdr3_nt: TGTGCCAGCAGGGGGTCCGACAGGGCATGGGGCTACACCTTC
clone_size: -
j_call: TRBJ1-2
v_call: TRBV6-5
d_call: TRBD1

cdr3_aa: CASSAQPILSTGFAGNTIYF
cdr3_nt: TGTGCCAGCAGCGCCCAACCTATCCTGTCGACAGGGTTTGCTGGAAACACCATATATTTT
clone_size: -
j_call: TRBJ1-3
v_call: TRBV9
d_call: TRBD1

cdr3_aa: CAWSLDRQGKAFF
cdr3_nt: TGTGCCTGGAGTCTGGACCGACAGGGAAAAGCTTTCTTT
clone_size: -
j_call: TRBJ1-1
v_call: TRBV30
d_call: TRBD1

cdr3_aa: CASSPSAGMNTEAFF
cdr3_nt: TGTGCCAGCAGCCCATCGGCAGGGATGAACACTGAAGCTTTCTTT
clone_size: once
j_call: TRBJ1-1
v_call: TRBV7-9
d_call: -

cdr3_aa: CASRSGGFLNTIYF
cdr3_nt: TGTGCCAGCAGAAGCGGGGGATTTTTAAACACCATATATTTT
clone_size: -
j_call: TRBJ1-3
v_call: TRBV7-9
d_call: -

cdr3_aa: CASTRTSGPGSYGYTF
cdr3_nt: TGTGCCAGCACCCGGACTTCAGGCCCAGGATCTTATGGCTACACCTTC
clone_size: -
j_call: TRBJ1-2
v_call: TRBV3-1/TRBV3-2
d_call: -